The 25 T cell receptor beta chains given below trace back to one sample, sequenced in a study of T cell repertoires in cytomegalovirus infection. TCRdb processed the reads anew with MiXCR; each CDR3 protein has one entry. The sample includes approximately 170,000 distinct CDR3 sequences, approximately 17% of them seen just once. Sequences were obtained from CD8+ T cells from PBMCs. Source of these receptors: a human donor in good health (CMV status not recorded). Some clones in this sample may be carry-over from other donors' samples.

The chain has TRBV27 and TRBJ1-1; D may be TRBD1 (5 bases). Per the germline V gene, CDR1 is MNHEY and CDR2 is SMNVEV (reference sequence). The CDR3 runs to 13 residues. V lost 6 bases and J 1 base, leaving 9 bases between the germline ends. In nucleotides, the CDR3 is TGTGCCAGCAGGGGGCAAAGGAACACTGAAGCTTTCTTT. It codes for CASRGQRNTEAFF.

The CDR3 loop is CASSKDRGDNQPQHF. The CDR3 nucleotides read TGTGCCAGCAGTAAGGATAGGGGGGACAATCAGCCCCAGCATTTT. The chain is built from TRBV28 and TRBJ1-5; D is possibly TRBD1 (6 bases). The length of the CDR3 is 15 residues. The V and J ends lost 5 bases and 3 bases respectively, with 14 bases between them. Looked up from germline, CDR1 is MDHEN and CDR2 is SYDVKM.

The chain joins TRBV7-9 to TRBJ1-4, with 7 nucleotides matching TRBD1. With V trimmed by 6 bases and J by 4 bases, 8 bases remained unmatched. Germline loops: CDR1 SEHNR, CDR2 FQNEAQ (reference sequence). The CDR3 totals 15 residues. The CDR3 DNA reads TGTGCCAGCAGATCCCGGGACAGCGGTAATGAAAAACTGTTTTTT. Its translation is CASRSRDSGNEKLFF.

In DNA, the CDR3 is TGCGCCAGCAGCCAAGAGCAGGGAACGCACGAGCAGTACTTC. This gives the protein CASSQEQGTHEQYF. The chain is built from TRBV4-1 and TRBJ2-7, with D possibly matching TRBD1 (5 bases). Germline lookup yields CDR1 MGHRA and CDR2 YSYEKL. V gave up 0 bases and J gave up 5 bases, with 11 bases separating them. The CDR3 spans 14 residues.

This clonotype was observed a few times. The chain links TRBV7-9 to TRBJ2-1, with 9 bases matching TRBD1. CDR3 length: 14 amino acids. The trim removed 5 bases at V and 10 bases at J, leaving 9 bases unmatched. Germline V gene sequence: CDR1 SEHNR, CDR2 FQNEAQ (reference sequence). Here the CDR3 reads CASSITTGGQEQFF. In DNA, the CDR3 is TGTGCCAGCAGCATAACAACAGGGGGCCAAGAGCAGTTCTTC. Based on the CDR3 plus reference TRBV7-9 and TRBJ2-1, the full variable domain is DTGVSQNPRHKITKRGQNVTFRCDPISEHNRLYWYRQTLGQGPEFLTYFQNEAQLEKSRLLSDRFSAERPKGSFSTLEIQRTEQGDSAMYLCASSITTGGQEQFFGPGTRLTVL.

This clonotype has only a few counts. This sequence joins TRBV24-1 and TRBJ1-2; no clear D. The V end lost 7 bases, the J end lost 0 bases, and 8 bases lay between the germline ends. This CDR3 has 13 residues. Germline values: CDR1 KGHDR, CDR2 SFDVKD. The CDR3 DNA reads as TGTGCCACCAGCCTAGGGTCTAACTATGGCTACACCTTC. It yields the protein CATSLGSNYGYTF.

The chain joins TRBV7-3 to TRBJ2-3; 7 bases align to TRBD2. Germline V lookup: CDR1 SGHTA, CDR2 FQGTGA. CDR3 size: 14 residues. The V gene end was trimmed by 4 bases and the J gene end by 1 base; junction bases not matched to a gene: 2. CDR3 nucleotide sequence: TGTGCCAGCAGCTACCGGGGGGGCACAGATACGCAGTATTTT. Its protein product is CASSYRGGTDTQYF.

As regards this clonotype: A much larger clone sits a single nucleotide away, making a read error possible. This sequence joins TRBV20-1 and TRBJ2-5; possibly TRBD2 for D (6 bases). The V gene lost 0 bases and the J gene lost 4 bases, with 15 bases spanning the gap. The CDR3 length is 15 residues. Germline-derived CDR1 and CDR2 are DFQATT and SNEGSKA (reference sequence). CDR3 protein: CSARDTQRDLETQYF. In nucleotides, the CDR3 is TGCAGTGCTAGAGATACCCAGAGGGACTTAGAGACCCAGTACTTC.

This chain uses TRBV2 with TRBJ2-7; tentative D call: TRBD1 (6 bases). The CDR3 is made up of 15 amino acids. V lost 6 bases, J lost 3 bases, and 18 bases lay in between. Germline V gene lookup returns CDR1 SNHLY and CDR2 FYNNEI. In DNA, the CDR3 is TGTGCCAGCAGGGGACCACAGGGTGCGGGCTACGAGCAGTACTTC. Translation gives CASRGPQGAGYEQYF. Combining the CDR3 with reference TRBV2 and TRBJ2-7 gives the whole variable domain EPEVTQTPSHQVTQMGQEVILRCVPISNHLYFYWYRQILGQKVEFLVSFYNNEISEKSEIFDDQFSVERPDGSNFTLKIRSTKLEDSAMYFCASRGPQGAGYEQYFGPGTRLTVT.

The rearrangement links TRBV4-3 to TRBJ2-6; 10 bases fit TRBD1. This CDR3 is 18 amino acids long. Germline assignment: CDR1 LGHNA and CDR2 YSLEER. J gave up 0 bases and V 3 bases, and 5 bases lay outside the gene matches. In DNA form, the CDR3 reads TGCGCCAGCAGCCAGAGGAGGACAGGGGGCTCTGGGGCCAACGTCCTGACTTTC. Protein product: CASSQRRTGGSGANVLTF.

DNA for the CDR3: TGTGCCAGCAGCTTACGGGGGGGCACGAACTATGGCTACACCTTC. This gives the protein CASSLRGGTNYGYTF. V is TRBV7-8 and J is TRBJ1-2; D is perhaps TRBD1 (6 bases). V gave up 2 bases and J gave up 2 bases, with 12 bases separating them. This CDR3 has 15 amino acids. In germline, CDR1 is SGHVS, CDR2 FQNEAQ.

The gene calls are TRBV28 and TRBJ1-6; no firm D call. The germline V gene encodes CDR1 MDHEN and CDR2 SYDVKM. This CDR3 has 15 amino acids. The V and J ends lost 6 bases and 7 bases respectively, with 16 bases between them. CDR3 sequence (DNA): TGTGCCAGCAGCCCACCTGGACGGCTCAATTCACCCCTCCACTTT. Translation: CASSPPGRLNSPLHF.

V usage is TRBV24-1 and J usage is TRBJ2-1; D may be TRBD1 (5 bases). Deletions cut 0 bases from V and 8 bases from J, with 7 bases between. The CDR3 spans 13 residues. Germline CDR1 KGHDR, CDR2 SFDVKD. Here the CDR3 reads CATSDLQGDEQFF. DNA for the CDR3: TGTGCCACCAGTGATTTGCAGGGCGATGAGCAGTTCTTC.

V is TRBV4-3 and J is TRBJ2-1; a possible D gene is TRBD1 (5 bases). Germline assignment: CDR1 LGHNA and CDR2 YSLEER. Deletions cut 0 bases from V and 5 bases from J, with 8 bases between. The CDR3 sequence is 14 residues long. For the CDR3, the DNA is TGCGCCAGCAGCCAAGACCAAGGGGACAATGAGCAGTTCTTC. Encoded protein: CASSQDQGDNEQFF.

This clonotype was recorded many times. V is TRBV6-2 or TRBV6-3 and J is TRBJ2-1; tentative D call: TRBD1 (5 bases). CDR3 length equals 15 residues. Trimming stripped 2 bases from V and 5 bases from J, with 13 bases between. Germline V lookup: CDR1 MNHEY, CDR2 SVGEGT. The CDR3 DNA reads TGTGCCAGCAGTTACACAGGCTGGAGAAACAATGAGCAGTTCTTC. It specifies CASSYTGWRNNEQFF.

Many counts were recorded for this clonotype. V usage is TRBV7-2 and J usage is TRBJ2-2; weak D call: TRBD2 (6 bases). The length of the CDR3 is 15 residues. CDR1 is SGHTA and CDR2 is FQGNSA in the germline V gene. The V end lost 0 bases, the J end lost 4 bases, and 9 bases lay between the germline ends. CDR3 DNA sequence: TGTGCCAGCAGCTTAGCGATAGCGGCCACCGGGGAGCTGTTTTTT. This codes for CASSLAIAATGELFF.

This clonotype was seen a few times. This chain connects TRBV2 to TRBJ2-2, with unresolved D. Trimming left V 2 bases short and J 0 bases short, with 10 bases between. Germline V gene lookup returns CDR1 SNHLY and CDR2 FYNNEI. This CDR3 is built from 16 residues. CDR3 sequence (DNA): TGTGCCAGCAGTGAACTTAGCCGGGCGAACACCGGGGAGCTGTTTTTT. As protein: CASSELSRANTGELFF.

The chain uses TRBV2 and TRBJ2-7; D might be TRBD1 (6 bases). With 4 bases removed from V and 1 base from J, the gap between germline ends came to 8 bases. Germline CDR1 is SNHLY and CDR2 is FYNNEI. The CDR3 has 13 amino acids. Written as DNA, the CDR3 is TGTGCCAGCAGTGGGACAGCTTCCTACGAGCAGTACTTC. It translates to CASSGTASYEQYF.

The table lists this clonotype with a few counts. V is TRBV28 and J is TRBJ1-6; D ambiguous. The CDR3 spans 12 residues. With 3 bases removed from V and 10 bases from J, the gap between germline ends came to 7 bases. Germline V gives CDR1 MDHEN, CDR2 SYDVKM. CDR3 protein: CASSFVESPLHF. In nucleotides, the CDR3 is TGTGCCAGCAGTTTCGTGGAGTCACCCCTCCACTTT.

The CDR3 is CASGPLRAEAFF. Written as DNA, the CDR3 is TGTGCTAGTGGCCCTCTTCGTGCAGAAGCTTTCTTT. The chain joins TRBV12-5 to TRBJ1-1; D remains unclear. The CDR3 has 12 residues. V dropped 6 bases and J dropped 8 bases, with 13 bases sitting between them. Germline CDR1 LGHNT, CDR2 FRNRAP. Together with reference TRBV12-5 and TRBJ1-1, the CDR3 gives the full variable domain: DARVTQTPRHKVTEMGQEVTMRCQPILGHNTVFWYRQTMMQGLELLAYFRNRAPLDDSGMPKDRFSAEMPDATLATLKIQPSEPRDSAVYFCASGPLRAEAFFGQGTRLTVV.

This clonotype was observed a handful of times. This chain links TRBV5-6 with TRBJ2-1; D ambiguous. CDR3 size: 16 residues. V was clipped by 4 bases and J by 0 bases, with 14 bases between them. Germline loops: CDR1 SGHDT, CDR2 YYEEEE. The CDR3 DNA is TGTGCCAGCAGCCCTACTCTTCTGAGCTCCTACAATGAGCAGTTCTTC. Translation gives CASSPTLLSSYNEQFF. Using reference TRBV5-6 and TRBJ2-1 for the parts outside the CDR3, the full variable domain is DAGVTQSPTHLIKTRGQQVTLRCSPKSGHDTVSWYQQALGQGPQFIFQYYEEEERQRGNFPDRFSGHQFPNYSSELNVNALLLGDSALYLCASSPTLLSSYNEQFFGPGTRLTVL.

The rearrangement joins TRBV7-3 to TRBJ2-5, with D tentatively TRBD1 or TRBD2 (5 bases each). CDR3 length: 15 residues. Germline loops: CDR1 SGHTA, CDR2 FQGTGA. Trimming cost V 3 bases and J 4 bases, with 15 bases left between them. The chain's CDR3 is CASSLAGDPPETQYF. The DNA for the CDR3 is TGTGCCAGCAGCTTGGCCGGGGACCCCCCAGAGACCCAGTACTTC.

This sequence joins TRBV20-1 and TRBJ1-4, with D uncertain. V was clipped by 5 bases and J by 8 bases, with 12 bases between them. Germline V lookup: CDR1 DFQATT, CDR2 SNEGSKA (reference sequence). The CDR3 sequence is 12 residues long. The DNA for the CDR3 is TGCAGTGCTTACCCCCGACGGGAAAAACTGTTTTTT. Its protein product is CSAYPRREKLFF.

A word on this clonotype: This may stem from a read error, because a much larger clone lies one nucleotide away. It is likely a read error, because the conserved phenylalanine at the end of the CDR3 is missing. This sequence joins TRBV20-1 and TRBJ1-2, with D possibly being TRBD1 (5 bases). V lost 0 bases and J 6 bases, leaving 20 bases between the germline ends. CDR1 is DFQATT and CDR2 is SNEGSKA in the germline V gene (reference sequence). The CDR3 sequence is 16 residues long. This chain's CDR3 is CSARDPGHRTLHGYTL. The CDR3 nucleotides read TGCAGTGCTAGAGATCCGGGGCACAGGACCTTACATGGCTACACCTTG.

This clonotype has more than one count but fewer than ten. The gene calls are TRBV7-2 and TRBJ2-1; a possible D gene is TRBD2 (5 bases). V lost 1 base, J lost 7 bases, and 14 bases lay in between. This CDR3 is built from 15 residues. Per the germline V gene, CDR1 is SGHTA and CDR2 is FQGNSA. CDR3 amino acids: CASSLDLGLTNEQFF. CDR3 DNA: TGTGCCAGCAGCTTAGATCTAGGACTTACAAATGAGCAGTTCTTC. The entire variable domain, with the rest obtained from reference TRBV7-2 and TRBJ2-1, is as follows: GAGVSQSPSNKVTEKGKDVELRCDPISGHTALYWYRQSLGQGLEFLIYFQGNSAPDKSGLPSDRFSAERTGGSVSTLTIQRTQQEDSAVYLCASSLDLGLTNEQFFGPGTRLTVL.